A selection of T cell receptor beta chains follows, all from one sample in a study of response to subunit inactivated influenza vaccine. TCRdb fed the RT-PCR reads into MiXCR, producing one record per CDR3 protein. The repertoire holds approximately 490,000 distinct CDR3 sequences, with 7.2% as singletons. The sample was PBMCs from blood, taken 23 to 25 months after vaccination. Receptors originate from a man aged 50 to 69 who received an inactivated influenza vaccine. CDR3s include the opening cysteine and the closing phenylalanine or tryptophan. D genes are given only for firm matches. For some rows the clone size is stated as once, few or many, or as a class when expanded; others skip it.

CDR3 DNA: TGCAGCGTGGATCGGACTAGCGGGAGCTTAGGTACGCAGTATTTT; CDR3 protein: CSVDRTSGSLGTQYF; D gene: TRBD2; V gene: TRBV29-1; clone size: NA; J gene: TRBJ2-3
CDR3 DNA: TGTGCCAGCAGTAACGTCCTTTACGTTAACTATGGCTACACCTTC; CDR3 protein: CASSNVLYVNYGYTF; D gene: NA; V gene: TRBV12-3/TRBV12-4; clone size: NA; J gene: TRBJ1-2
CDR3 DNA: TGTGCCAGCTCACCACTGGAGGGGGCAGAGACCCAGTACTTC; CDR3 protein: CASSPLEGAETQYF; D gene: NA; V gene: TRBV18; clone size: many; J gene: TRBJ2-5
CDR3 DNA: TGTGCCAGCAGTTTGCACGGACCCTACGAGCAGTACTTC; CDR3 protein: CASSLHGPYEQYF; D gene: NA; V gene: TRBV28; clone size: NA; J gene: TRBJ2-7
CDR3 DNA: TGCAGTGCTAGTTACCAGGCGGATACCGGGGAGCTGTTTTTT; CDR3 protein: CSASYQADTGELFF; D gene: NA; V gene: TRBV20-1; clone size: many; J gene: TRBJ2-2
CDR3 DNA: TGCAGTGCTAGTAGGGGCGTTCAAGAGACCCAGTACTTC; CDR3 protein: CSASRGVQETQYF; D gene: NA; V gene: TRBV20-1; clone size: NA; J gene: TRBJ2-5
CDR3 DNA: TGTGCCAGCAGTTTAGGAGGCGGGGGAAATTCACCCCTCCACTTT; CDR3 protein: CASSLGGGGNSPLHF; D gene: NA; V gene: TRBV12-3/TRBV12-4; clone size: few; J gene: TRBJ1-6
CDR3 DNA: TGTGCCAGCAGCTCCCGGACTAGCGGGGAATACAATGAGCAGTTCTTC; CDR3 protein: CASSSRTSGEYNEQFF; D gene: TRBD2; V gene: TRBV11-2; clone size: NA; J gene: TRBJ2-1
CDR3 DNA: TGCAGTGCAAAATCGGGACTCTTAAACACCGGGGAGCTGTTTTTT; CDR3 protein: CSAKSGLLNTGELFF; D gene: NA; V gene: TRBV20-1; clone size: NA; J gene: TRBJ2-2
CDR3 DNA: TGTGCCTCTCAGCCCGGGACAGGGGGAGGTCAGCCCCAGCATTTT; CDR3 protein: CASQPGTGGGQPQHF; D gene: TRBD1; V gene: TRBV28; clone size: NA; J gene: TRBJ1-5
CDR3 DNA: TGTGCCAGCAGCCCCAGCGGGAGACGCACAGATACGCAGTATTTT; CDR3 protein: CASSPSGRRTDTQYF; D gene: TRBD2; V gene: TRBV7-2; clone size: NA; J gene: TRBJ2-3
CDR3 DNA: TGTGCCAGCAGTTTATTCGGCAGTGAGTACCAAGAGACCCAGTACTTC; CDR3 protein: CASSLFGSEYQETQYF; D gene: NA; V gene: TRBV12-3/TRBV12-4; clone size: NA; J gene: TRBJ2-5
CDR3 DNA: TGTGCCAGCAGCACCGGGACAGTTGGAAACACCATATATTTT; CDR3 protein: CASSTGTVGNTIYF; D gene: TRBD1; V gene: TRBV6-1; clone size: NA; J gene: TRBJ1-3
CDR3 DNA: TGTGCCAGCAGCTTAGTACAGGGAAGGACCGGGGAGCTGTTTTTT; CDR3 protein: CASSLVQGRTGELFF; D gene: NA; V gene: TRBV7-9; clone size: many; J gene: TRBJ2-2
CDR3 DNA: TGCGCCAGCAGCCAGACTAGCGGCCTCCTCTACGAGCAGTACTTC; CDR3 protein: CASSQTSGLLYEQYF; D gene: TRBD2; V gene: TRBV4-3; clone size: few; J gene: TRBJ2-7
CDR3 DNA: TGTGCCAGCAGCTTAAGACTAGCGGGAGAGTTCTTC; CDR3 protein: CASSLRLAGEFF; D gene: TRBD2; V gene: TRBV5-6; clone size: many; J gene: TRBJ2-1
CDR3 DNA: TGTGCCAGCAGTTACGAACTAGCGGTCAACCAAGAGACCCAGTACTTC; CDR3 protein: CASSYELAVNQETQYF; D gene: TRBD2; V gene: TRBV6-2/TRBV6-3; clone size: few; J gene: TRBJ2-5
CDR3 DNA: TGTGCCAGCAGCAGGGGGGACAGGGGGCGAGGGACCCAGTACTTC; CDR3 protein: CASSRGDRGRGTQYF; D gene: TRBD1; V gene: TRBV5-5; clone size: NA; J gene: TRBJ2-5
CDR3 DNA: TGTGCCAGCAGTTTATCCGTAGCGGGAGGGCCAAATGAGCAGTTCTTC; CDR3 protein: CASSLSVAGGPNEQFF; D gene: TRBD2; V gene: TRBV27; clone size: many; J gene: TRBJ2-1
CDR3 DNA: TGTGCCAGCAGTTTGGCCCGTGGGGGCACTGAAGCTTTCTTT; CDR3 protein: CASSLARGGTEAFF; D gene: NA; V gene: TRBV28; clone size: NA; J gene: TRBJ1-1
CDR3 DNA: TGTGCCACCAGCAGAGATCTGAGCGGGATGCCCTACGAGCAGTACTTC; CDR3 protein: CATSRDLSGMPYEQYF; D gene: TRBD2; V gene: TRBV15; clone size: few; J gene: TRBJ2-7
CDR3 DNA: TGTGCCAGCAGTTTTTCTACTGGGGACGAGCAGTACTTC; CDR3 protein: CASSFSTGDEQYF; D gene: NA; V gene: TRBV12-3/TRBV12-4; clone size: many; J gene: TRBJ2-7
CDR3 DNA: TGTGCCAGCAGCCCCCAACTAGCGGGAGGGCAAGAGACCCAGTACTTC; CDR3 protein: CASSPQLAGGQETQYF; D gene: TRBD2; V gene: TRBV28; clone size: many; J gene: TRBJ2-5
CDR3 DNA: TGTGCCAGCAGAACCGGGATAAGCTCCTACGAGCAGTACTTC; CDR3 protein: CASRTGISSYEQYF; D gene: NA; V gene: TRBV6-1; clone size: NA; J gene: TRBJ2-7
CDR3 DNA: TGTGCCAGCAGCCAAGGTGCCCGGGCCGTTACCTACGAGCAGTACTTC; CDR3 protein: CASSQGARAVTYEQYF; D gene: NA; V gene: TRBV4-2; clone size: many; J gene: TRBJ2-7
CDR3 DNA: TGTGCCAGTAGTAACCGGGACTTACCGAACAATGAGCAGTTCTTC; CDR3 protein: CASSNRDLPNNEQFF; D gene: NA; V gene: TRBV19; clone size: NA; J gene: TRBJ2-1
CDR3 DNA: TGTGCCAGCAGCTTAGGAGGGGCTGAAGAGACCCAGTACTTC; CDR3 protein: CASSLGGAEETQYF; D gene: NA; V gene: TRBV7-9; clone size: many; J gene: TRBJ2-5
CDR3 DNA: TGCAGTGCGATACTCGCACAGACAGGTTTCACTGAAGCTTTCTTT; CDR3 protein: CSAILAQTGFTEAFF; D gene: NA; V gene: TRBV20-1; clone size: NA; J gene: TRBJ1-1
CDR3 DNA: TGTGCCAGCAGCTACACCTGGGCGGAGACCCAGTACTTC; CDR3 protein: CASSYTWAETQYF; D gene: NA; V gene: TRBV7-9; clone size: many; J gene: TRBJ2-5
CDR3 DNA: TGTGCCTGGCGGGGGACCCCTTCCCATGAGCAGTTCTTC; CDR3 protein: CAWRGTPSHEQFF; D gene: TRBD2; V gene: TRBV6-1; clone size: NA; J gene: TRBJ2-1
CDR3 DNA: TGTGCCAGCAGCCTTTACGACCAGCCCTACGAGCAGTACTTC; CDR3 protein: CASSLYDQPYEQYF; D gene: NA; V gene: TRBV5-4; clone size: NA; J gene: TRBJ2-7
CDR3 DNA: TGCAGTGCTAGTATGCTAGTGAACACTGAAGCTTTCTTT; CDR3 protein: CSASMLVNTEAFF; D gene: NA; V gene: TRBV20-1; clone size: few; J gene: TRBJ1-1
CDR3 DNA: TGTGCCACCAGCTTCCCGGGCAGCACAGATACGCAGTATTTT; CDR3 protein: CATSFPGSTDTQYF; D gene: NA; V gene: TRBV15; clone size: few; J gene: TRBJ2-3
CDR3 DNA: TGCAGTGCTCAACTAGCGGGGGGCTCTAATGAGCAGTTCTTC; CDR3 protein: CSAQLAGGSNEQFF; D gene: TRBD2; V gene: TRBV20-1; clone size: few; J gene: TRBJ2-1
CDR3 DNA: TGTGCCAGCAGTTACTCGAAGAGGGACAGACCCTCGTATAGCAATCAGCCCCAGCATTTT; CDR3 protein: CASSYSKRDRPSYSNQPQHF; D gene: TRBD1; V gene: TRBV6-2/TRBV6-3; clone size: NA; J gene: TRBJ1-5
CDR3 DNA: TGTGCCAGCAGCCAATTGCAGACCCAGTACTTC; CDR3 protein: CASSQLQTQYF; D gene: NA; V gene: TRBV14; clone size: many; J gene: TRBJ2-5
CDR3 DNA: TGTGCCTCGTCTCGGGGACAGGGGTTCTACGAGCAGTACTTC; CDR3 protein: CASSRGQGFYEQYF; D gene: TRBD1; V gene: TRBV30; clone size: NA; J gene: TRBJ2-7
CDR3 DNA: TGTGCCAGCAGCGTTGCAGGGTATTCCGCCGGGGAGCTGTTTTTT; CDR3 protein: CASSVAGYSAGELFF; D gene: NA; V gene: TRBV7-6; clone size: few; J gene: TRBJ2-2
CDR3 DNA: TGTGCCACGGGGGATCAGGAGCGAGGCACCGGGGAGCTGTTTTTT; CDR3 protein: CATGDQERGTGELFF; D gene: NA; V gene: TRBV12-3/TRBV12-4; clone size: many; J gene: TRBJ2-2
CDR3 DNA: TGCGCCAGCAGCTTTGTAGCGAACACCGGGGAGCTGTTTTTT; CDR3 protein: CASSFVANTGELFF; D gene: NA; V gene: TRBV5-1; clone size: many; J gene: TRBJ2-2
CDR3 DNA: TGTGCCACCAGCCCTACTAGCGGGGGGAGCTCCTACGAGCAGTACTTC; CDR3 protein: CATSPTSGGSSYEQYF; D gene: TRBD2; V gene: TRBV15; clone size: few; J gene: TRBJ2-7
CDR3 DNA: TGTGCCAGCAGCGGACTAGCGGGAGGTTACGAGCAGTACTTC; CDR3 protein: CASSGLAGGYEQYF; D gene: TRBD2; V gene: TRBV6-2/TRBV6-3; clone size: NA; J gene: TRBJ2-7
CDR3 DNA: TGTGCCAGCAGCTTAGCCATTTTAGACCGTAATTCACCCCTCCACTTT; CDR3 protein: CASSLAILDRNSPLHF; D gene: NA; V gene: TRBV7-2; clone size: many; J gene: TRBJ1-6
CDR3 DNA: TGTGCCAGCAGCGAGGCACCCCGCACAGATACGCAGTATTTT; CDR3 protein: CASSEAPRTDTQYF; D gene: NA; V gene: TRBV9; clone size: NA; J gene: TRBJ2-3
CDR3 DNA: TGTGCCAGCAGTGGGGGTCTTAGCACAGATACGCAGTATTTT; CDR3 protein: CASSGGLSTDTQYF; D gene: NA; V gene: TRBV25-1; clone size: many; J gene: TRBJ2-3
CDR3 DNA: TGTGCCAGCAGCTTAGTGAACAGCCTCTATGGCTACACCTTC; CDR3 protein: CASSLVNSLYGYTF; D gene: NA; V gene: TRBV7-9; clone size: many; J gene: TRBJ1-2
CDR3 DNA: TGTGCCAGCCGCAGACGGCCAGGGACTTATAGCACCGGGGAGCTGTTTTTT; CDR3 protein: CASRRRPGTYSTGELFF; D gene: NA; V gene: TRBV7-6; clone size: many; J gene: TRBJ2-2
CDR3 DNA: TGTGCCAGCAGTCGGGATTCCTCGGGTACTGAAGCTTTCTTT; CDR3 protein: CASSRDSSGTEAFF; D gene: NA; V gene: TRBV12-3/TRBV12-4; clone size: many; J gene: TRBJ1-1
CDR3 DNA: TGTGCCAGCAGTGGGTACAGGGGAAACATTCAGTACTTC; CDR3 protein: CASSGYRGNIQYF; D gene: TRBD1; V gene: TRBV12-3/TRBV12-4; clone size: few; J gene: TRBJ2-4
CDR3 DNA: TGTGCCATGGGACAGGGATCCCCCGGGGAGCTGTTTTTT; CDR3 protein: CAMGQGSPGELFF; D gene: TRBD1; V gene: TRBV10-3; clone size: few; J gene: TRBJ2-2
CDR3 DNA: TGTGCCAGCAGCCGTGAGCGGGAGCCGGAGACCCAGTACTTC; CDR3 protein: CASSREREPETQYF; D gene: TRBD2; V gene: TRBV7-9; clone size: NA; J gene: TRBJ2-5
CDR3 DNA: TGTGCCAGCAGTTTACGGGTCGGGGGGGCCAGCACAGATACGCAGTATTTT; CDR3 protein: CASSLRVGGASTDTQYF; D gene: TRBD2; V gene: TRBV28; clone size: NA; J gene: TRBJ2-3
CDR3 DNA: TGTGCCAGCGGGGATACCTACAATGAGCAGTTCTTC; CDR3 protein: CASGDTYNEQFF; D gene: NA; V gene: TRBV6-2/TRBV6-3; clone size: NA; J gene: TRBJ2-1
CDR3 DNA: TGTGCCAGCAGCGTAGTGCCGGGGGCCAATGAGCAGTTCTTC; CDR3 protein: CASSVVPGANEQFF; D gene: NA; V gene: TRBV9; clone size: NA; J gene: TRBJ2-1
CDR3 DNA: TGTGCCATCAGTGAGTCGACTCTCCGGGACAGGGGATACGAGCAGTACTTC; CDR3 protein: CAISESTLRDRGYEQYF; D gene: TRBD1; V gene: TRBV10-3; clone size: NA; J gene: TRBJ2-7